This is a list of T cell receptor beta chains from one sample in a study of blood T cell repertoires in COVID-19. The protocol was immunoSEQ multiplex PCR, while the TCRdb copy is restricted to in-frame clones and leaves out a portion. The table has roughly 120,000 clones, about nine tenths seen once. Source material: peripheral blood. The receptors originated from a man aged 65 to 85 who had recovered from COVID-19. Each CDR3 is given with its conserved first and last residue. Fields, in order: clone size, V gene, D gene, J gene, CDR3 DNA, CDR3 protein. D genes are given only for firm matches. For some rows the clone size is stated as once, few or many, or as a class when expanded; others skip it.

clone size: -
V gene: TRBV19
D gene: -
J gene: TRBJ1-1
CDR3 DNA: TGTGCCAGTAGTAGATATATGGGGTCAGACAGTGAAGCTTTCTTT
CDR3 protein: CASSRYMGSDSEAFF

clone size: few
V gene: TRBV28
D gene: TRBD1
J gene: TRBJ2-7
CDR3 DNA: TGTGCCAGCAGTGAGACAGGGGGCAAAGGAGACGAGCAGTACTTC
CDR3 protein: CASSETGGKGDEQYF

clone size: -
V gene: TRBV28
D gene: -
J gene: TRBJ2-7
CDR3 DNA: TGTGCCAGCAGTTCCGCCGGGACAAATTCCTACGAGCAGTACTTC
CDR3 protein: CASSSAGTNSYEQYF

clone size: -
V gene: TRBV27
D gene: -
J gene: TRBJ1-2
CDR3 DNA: TGTGCCACCAGGCAGCAGGGGTCCTTTCTTGGCTACACCTTC
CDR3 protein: CATRQQGSFLGYTF

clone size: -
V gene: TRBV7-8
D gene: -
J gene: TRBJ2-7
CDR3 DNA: TGTGCCAGCAGCTTGACGAGGGTTAGGTACGAGCAGTACTTC
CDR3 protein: CASSLTRVRYEQYF

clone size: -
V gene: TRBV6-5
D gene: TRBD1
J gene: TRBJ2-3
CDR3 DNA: TGTGCCACTGACAGGGGGTGGACAGATACGCAGTATTTT
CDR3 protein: CATDRGWTDTQYF

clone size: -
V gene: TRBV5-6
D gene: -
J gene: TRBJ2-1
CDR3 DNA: TGTGCCAGCAGCTTGGTCGGGACCTACAATGAGCAGTTCTTC
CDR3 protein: CASSLVGTYNEQFF

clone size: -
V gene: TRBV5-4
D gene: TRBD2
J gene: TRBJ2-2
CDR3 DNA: TGTGCCAGCAGCTCTGGACTAGCGGGGGCCACCGGGGAGCTGTTTTTT
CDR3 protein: CASSSGLAGATGELFF

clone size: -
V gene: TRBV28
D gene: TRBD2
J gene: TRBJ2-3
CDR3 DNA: TGTGCCAGCAGTTCTTACCGGACTAGCGGGCAGTATTTT
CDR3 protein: CASSSYRTSGQYF

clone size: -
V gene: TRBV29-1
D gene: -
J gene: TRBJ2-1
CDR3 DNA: TGCAGCGTGGGAGCCGGGACACAGAACCTTAAGCAGTTCTTC
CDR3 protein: CSVGAGTQNLKQFF

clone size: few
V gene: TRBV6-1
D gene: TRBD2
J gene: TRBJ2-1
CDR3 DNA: TGTGCCAGCAGTGAACTAGCGGGGGGGAGCTCCTACAATGAGCAGTTCTTC
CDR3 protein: CASSELAGGSSYNEQFF

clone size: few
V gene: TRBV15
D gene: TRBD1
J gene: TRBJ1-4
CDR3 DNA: TGTGCCACCAGCAGTGACCAGGGGGGCTCGAGTGAAAAACTGTTTTTT
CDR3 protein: CATSSDQGGSSEKLFF

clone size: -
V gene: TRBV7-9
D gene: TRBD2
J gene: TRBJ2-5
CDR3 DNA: TGTGCCAGCAGCCCGGGACTAGCGGGGATGTATCAAGAGACCCAGTACTTC
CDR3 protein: CASSPGLAGMYQETQYF

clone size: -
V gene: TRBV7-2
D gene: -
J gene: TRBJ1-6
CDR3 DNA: TGTGCCAGCAGCACCGGGACATGGACTTCACCCCTCCACTTT
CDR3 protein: CASSTGTWTSPLHF

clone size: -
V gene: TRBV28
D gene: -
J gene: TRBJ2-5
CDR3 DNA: TGTGCCAGCAGTTTATGGACTCCAGAGGGCCAGTACTTC
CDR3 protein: CASSLWTPEGQYF

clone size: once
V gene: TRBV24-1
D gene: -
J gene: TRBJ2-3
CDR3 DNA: TGTGCCACCAGCGGCGGGTTTGGGACAGATACGCAGTATTTT
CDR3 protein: CATSGGFGTDTQYF

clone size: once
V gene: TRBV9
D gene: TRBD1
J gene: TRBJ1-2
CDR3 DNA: TGTGCCAGCAGCGGCCTCCTTGGGACAGGGAGTGCAGCAAAGTTGGCTAACTATGGCTACACCTTC
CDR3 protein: CASSGLLGTGSAAKLANYGYTF

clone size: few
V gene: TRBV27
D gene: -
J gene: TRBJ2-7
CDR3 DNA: TGTGCCAGCAGTTTATCTTCGGCGGGCGCTACCTACGAGCAGTACTTC
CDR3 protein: CASSLSSAGATYEQYF

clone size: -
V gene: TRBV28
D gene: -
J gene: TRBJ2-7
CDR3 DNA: TGTGCCAGCGGGGGAGGGGGCTACGAGCAGTACTTC
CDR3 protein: CASGGGGYEQYF

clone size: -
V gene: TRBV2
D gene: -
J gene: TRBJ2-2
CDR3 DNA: TGTGCCAGCAGTGAAAGGAGGGAACCCACCGGGGAGCTGTTTTTT
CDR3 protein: CASSERREPTGELFF

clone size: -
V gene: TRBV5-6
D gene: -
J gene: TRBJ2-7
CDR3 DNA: TGTGCCAGCAGCTTTTTGGGGCCCGCCTACGAGCAGTACTTC
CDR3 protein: CASSFLGPAYEQYF

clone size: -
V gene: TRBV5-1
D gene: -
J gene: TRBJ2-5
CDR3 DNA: TGCGCCAGCAGCTTATTAGGCCCTCGGGGGGAGACCCAGTACTTC
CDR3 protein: CASSLLGPRGETQYF

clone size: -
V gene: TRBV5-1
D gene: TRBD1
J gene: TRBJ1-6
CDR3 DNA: TGCGCCAGCAGTCCCGGGACAGAAGTCTATAATTCACCCCTCCACTTT
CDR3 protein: CASSPGTEVYNSPLHF

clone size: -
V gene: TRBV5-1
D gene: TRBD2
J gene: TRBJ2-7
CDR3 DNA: TGCGCCAGCAGCTTGGAAGGGACTAGTCCCTACGAGCAGTACTTC
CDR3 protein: CASSLEGTSPYEQYF

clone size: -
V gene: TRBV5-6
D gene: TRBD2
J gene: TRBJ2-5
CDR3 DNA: TGTGCCACGGGACTTATAGCGGGAGTAGAGACCCAGTACTTC
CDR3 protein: CATGLIAGVETQYF

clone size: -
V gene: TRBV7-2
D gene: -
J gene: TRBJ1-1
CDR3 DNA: TGTGCCAGCAGCCCTAGTAATTGGTACAACACTGAAGCTTTCTTT
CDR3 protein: CASSPSNWYNTEAFF

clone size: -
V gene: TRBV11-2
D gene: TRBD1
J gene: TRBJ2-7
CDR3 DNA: TGTGCCAGCAGCTTAGATGTCAGGGGGCCCCAGTACTTC
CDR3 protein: CASSLDVRGPQYF

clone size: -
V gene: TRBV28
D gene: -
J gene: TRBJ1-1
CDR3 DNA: TGTGCCAGCGCTAGTATTACGGAACAAGGAGCTTTCTTT
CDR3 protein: CASASITEQGAFF

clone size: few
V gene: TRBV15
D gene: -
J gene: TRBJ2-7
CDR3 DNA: TGTGCCACCAGCAGAGTTAACTCCTACGAGCAGTACTTC
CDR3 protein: CATSRVNSYEQYF